These T cell receptor beta chains were read from a single sample in a study of blood T cell repertoires in COVID-19. Assay: immunoSEQ multiplex PCR; the TCRdb copy retains only in-frame clones and omits some. In the table there are almost 70,000 clones, about nine tenths of which are singletons. Sequenced material: peripheral blood. The receptor set was obtained from an older woman with acute or convalescent COVID-19. Each CDR3 is given with its conserved first and last residue. The D gene is left open where the match is weak. Some rows mark clone size as missing; the rest say once, few, many or name a class of expanded clone.

j_call	clone_size	d_call	v_call	cdr3_nt	cdr3_aa
TRBJ1-2	-	TRBD1	TRBV29-1	TGCAGCGTGTCCGGGACAGGGCACGGCTACACCTTC	CSVSGTGHGYTF
TRBJ1-5	-	-	TRBV2	TGTGCCAGCAGCCCGGACAGTTCAAATCAGCCCCAGCATTTT	CASSPDSSNQPQHF
TRBJ2-1	-	TRBD2	TRBV4-3	TGCGCCAGCAGCCAAGATCTTACCCGACTAGCGGGCGTCGATGAGCAGTTCTTC	CASSQDLTRLAGVDEQFF
TRBJ1-5	-	-	TRBV5-1	TGCGCCAGCTCCCCCGGGGAGGAGGGTCAGCCCCAGCATTTT	CASSPGEEGQPQHF
TRBJ1-5	-	-	TRBV30	TGTGCCTGGAGGGAGTCTAGCAATCAGCCCCAGCATTTT	CAWRESSNQPQHF
TRBJ2-3	-	TRBD2	TRBV7-8	TGTGCCAGCAGCTTATACCAGACTAGCGGCACAGATACGCAGTATTTT	CASSLYQTSGTDTQYF
TRBJ1-1	-	-	TRBV28	TGTGCCAGCAGACTTCGTCAGGACTCAGCTTTCTTT	CASRLRQDSAFF
TRBJ2-1	-	-	TRBV3-1/TRBV3-2	TGTGCCAGCAGCTCCCGAGAACGGGGGAGAAGCTCCTACAATGAGCAGTTCTTC	CASSSRERGRSSYNEQFF
TRBJ1-5	-	TRBD1	TRBV11-2	TGTGCCAGCAGCCCTGGGACAGTGGAGAATCAGCCCCAGCATTTT	CASSPGTVENQPQHF
TRBJ1-1	-	TRBD1	TRBV7-3	TGTGCCAGCAGCCTACAGGGGATGAACACTGAAGCTTTCTTT	CASSLQGMNTEAFF
TRBJ1-1	-	-	TRBV7-9	TGTGCCAGCAGGAGGAGATTAAACACTGAAGCTTTCTTT	CASRRRLNTEAFF
TRBJ2-7	few	-	TRBV27	TGTGCCAGCAGTTTATTAATGACAGGCGAGCAGTACTTC	CASSLLMTGEQYF
TRBJ1-4	-	TRBD1	TRBV3-1/TRBV3-2	TGTGCCAGCAGCCAACCCCGGGACAGTGGGGAAAAACTGTTTTTT	CASSQPRDSGEKLFF
TRBJ1-5	-	TRBD1	TRBV6-5	TGTGCCAGCAGTTCTAACAGGGGAGATAGCAATCAGCCCCAGCATTTT	CASSSNRGDSNQPQHF
TRBJ1-2	few	TRBD1	TRBV19	TGTGCCAGTAGTATATTCCCGCCGGGGACAGGGGCTAACTATGGCTACACCTTC	CASSIFPPGTGANYGYTF
TRBJ2-5	-	-	TRBV6-5	TGTGCCAGCAGTTCGCCCTCGCCCGGCCAAGAGACCCAGTACTTC	CASSSPSPGQETQYF
TRBJ2-7	-	-	TRBV28	TGTGCCAGCAGTTTGGTCCCCAGGTACGAGCAGTACTTC	CASSLVPRYEQYF
TRBJ1-5	-	TRBD1	TRBV2	TGTGCCAGCAGTAAACAGGGGGTGGTCAATCAGCCCCAGCATTTT	CASSKQGVVNQPQHF
TRBJ2-1	-	-	TRBV6-5	TGTGCCAGCAGTTCCTCATCTAGCGCCCCGAGGAATGAGCAGTTCTTC	CASSSSSSAPRNEQFF
TRBJ1-6	-	TRBD1	TRBV3-1/TRBV3-2	TGTGCCAGCAGTCTTAATCCCGGACAGGGTGTTTATAATTCACCCCTCCACTTT	CASSLNPGQGVYNSPLHF
TRBJ1-2	-	-	TRBV7-9	TGTGCCAGCAGCTTTGAGAATTATGGCTACACCTTC	CASSFENYGYTF
TRBJ2-1	-	-	TRBV2	TGTGCCAGCAGAGGTGAGGCGGGGAACTACAATGAGCAGTTCTTC	CASRGEAGNYNEQFF
TRBJ1-6	-	-	TRBV7-9	TGTGCCAGCAGCTTAGAGGGAGATTCACCCCTCCACTTT	CASSLEGDSPLHF
TRBJ2-7	-	TRBD1	TRBV10-3	TGTGCCATCAGTGATGGGACAGGGGGTAGGGACGAGCAGTACTTC	CAISDGTGGRDEQYF
TRBJ2-3	-	-	TRBV11-3	TGTGCCAGCAGCGAAGGGAGGAACGGAGGCACAGATACGCAGTATTTT	CASSEGRNGGTDTQYF
TRBJ2-7	-	-	TRBV29-1	TGCAGCGTTGGTACAGGCTACGAGCAGTACTTC	CSVGTGYEQYF
TRBJ1-3	-	-	TRBV3-1/TRBV3-2	TGTGCCAGCAGCCAACTTGCCCCCCAGGGAAACACCATATATTTT	CASSQLAPQGNTIYF
TRBJ1-1	-	-	TRBV6-5	TGTGCCAGCAGTTCCTCGACAGCTTGGGCTTTCTTT	CASSSSTAWAFF
TRBJ2-5	-	-	TRBV15	TGTGCCACCAGCAGATCCCCGGGCCAAGAGACCCAGTACTTC	CATSRSPGQETQYF
TRBJ2-3	-	TRBD1	TRBV6-5	TGTGCCAGCAGTTACGGGACAGGGGGAATGGCAGATACGCAGTATTTT	CASSYGTGGMADTQYF
TRBJ2-1	-	-	TRBV7-6	TGTGCCAGCAGTCAAGTCTCCGGGAACAATGAGCAGTTCTTC	CASSQVSGNNEQFF
TRBJ2-5	-	-	TRBV9	TGTGCCAGCAGCGTAGCAGCCGGGACAAACCAAGAGACCCAGTACTTC	CASSVAAGTNQETQYF
TRBJ2-1	-	TRBD2	TRBV10-3	TGTGCCATCAGTGTGGGGGGACTAGCGTCGAATGAGCAGTTCTTC	CAISVGGLASNEQFF
TRBJ1-2	-	-	TRBV27	TGTGCCAGCAGTTTAACGGGGAGCTATGGCTACACCTTC	CASSLTGSYGYTF
TRBJ2-1	-	TRBD1	TRBV7-3	TGTGCCAGCAGCTTGAACCGGGACAGGGGATACAATGAGCAGTTCTTC	CASSLNRDRGYNEQFF
TRBJ1-3	-	-	TRBV28	TGTGCCAGCACCCATGGGGGGGGATACTCTGGAAACACCATATATTTT	CASTHGGGYSGNTIYF
TRBJ1-5	-	-	TRBV2	TGTGCCAGCAGTCACTCGGAGAGGAATCAGCCCCAGCATTTT	CASSHSERNQPQHF
TRBJ1-1	-	TRBD1	TRBV15	TGTGCCACTAGGACAGGGAGGGGCGAAGCTTTCTTT	CATRTGRGEAFF
TRBJ1-2	-	-	TRBV30	TGTGCCTGGAGTGTAAACAAGGGAGATGGCTACACCTTC	CAWSVNKGDGYTF
TRBJ1-5	once	-	TRBV28	TGTGCCAGCAGTCAGAGGCCCCGCAATCAGCCCCAGCATTTT	CASSQRPRNQPQHF
TRBJ1-6	-	TRBD1	TRBV2	TGTGCCAGCAGGGGACAGGGATATTCACCCCTCCACTTT	CASRGQGYSPLHF
TRBJ1-5	-	TRBD1	TRBV5-1	TGCGCCAGCAGCTTGCAGGGACAGTTAAATCAGCCCCAGCATTTT	CASSLQGQLNQPQHF
TRBJ2-7	once	-	TRBV19	TGTGCCAGTAGTATGGCGTTGGTAGAGGTCTACGAGCAGTACTTC	CASSMALVEVYEQYF
TRBJ2-2	-	-	TRBV5-1	TGCGCCAGCAGCGCGAACAGCGGAGGGCCCGGGGAGCTGTTTTTT	CASSANSGGPGELFF
TRBJ2-7	once	TRBD1	TRBV4-2	TGTGCCAGCAGCCAGCCGGGACAGGGTCTCAACGAGCAGTACTTC	CASSQPGQGLNEQYF
TRBJ1-5	-	-	TRBV6-5	TGTGCCAGCAGGCGCGGACAGAACCATCAGCCCCAGCATTTT	CASRRGQNHQPQHF
TRBJ2-1	-	TRBD1	TRBV24-1	TGTGCCACCAGTGGGGCTTACAGGGGCGCCTACAATGAGCAGTTCTTC	CATSGAYRGAYNEQFF
TRBJ2-1	-	-	TRBV24-1	TGTGCCACCAGTGCGAACTCCGGGGGAGATGAGCAGTTCTTC	CATSANSGGDEQFF
TRBJ2-1	-	TRBD2	TRBV7-2	TGTGCCAGCAGCTTGTCGTCGTCTAGCGGATACAATGAGCAGTTCTTC	CASSLSSSSGYNEQFF
TRBJ2-1	-	TRBD2	TRBV28	TGTGCCAGCAGACATGGGGAGGGAGGAAGGAACAATGAGCAGTTCTTC	CASRHGEGGRNNEQFF
TRBJ2-1	-	TRBD1	TRBV28	TGTGCCACTAAAGGGCCCTTTGGCAGGGGTGGGACAGGGAACAATGAGCAGTTCTTC	CATKGPFGRGGTGNNEQFF
TRBJ1-1	-	-	TRBV9	TGTGCCAGCAGCGTAGAACCGACTAACACTGAAGCTTTCTTT	CASSVEPTNTEAFF
TRBJ1-5	-	-	TRBV19	TGTGCCAGTACCACAGGGTCGGGCCATCAGCCCCAGCATTTT	CASTTGSGHQPQHF
TRBJ1-5	-	TRBD1	TRBV18	TGTGCCAGCTCACTCAACAGGGGTGCTCAGCCCCAGCATTTT	CASSLNRGAQPQHF
TRBJ2-2	many	TRBD1	TRBV24-1	TGTGCCACCAGTGATCGATCGGGGACAGGCACCGGGGAGCTGTTTTTT	CATSDRSGTGTGELFF